This entry concerns a single TCR beta chain. Clones were sequenced by immunoSEQ multiplex PCR, and TCRdb holds only the in-frame ones, with some missing. The data contain about 600,000 clones, approximately 97% of them singletons. The sample is drawn from a study of shared clonotypes between healthy human individuals. This CDR3 spans 16 amino acids. Germline V gives CDR1 SGHRS, CDR2 YFSETQ. V gave up 0 bases and J gave up 2 bases, with 11 bases separating them. J is TRBJ2-2 and V is TRBV5-1; D call uncertain. The TCR originated in a woman aged 30 to 39 in good health. Sequencing was done on a sample of naive CD4+ T cells sorted from blood. The subset is: CD45RA+ positively selected. The CDR3 spells CASSLEVTANTGELFF. CDR3 DNA sequence: TGCGCCAGCAGCTTGGAAGTTACAGCTAACACCGGGGAGCTGTTTTTT.